One and the same sample provided the 13 T cell receptor beta chains below, sequenced in a study of T cells expressing NK-cell markers (dated by TCRdb to between 2020 and 2021). Library generation was performed with 5' RACE. The reads were generated on an Illumina HiSeq 2000. Each entry corresponds to one CDR3 protein sequence from reads that TCRdb reprocessed, and DNA is not given. The table for this sample lists under 500,000 distinct CDR3 sequences. The biggest ten clones account for more than 7% of the sample. Sequences were obtained from blood T cells: a sorted CD56 or NKG2C T cell subset, CD4+ or CD8+ T cells, or bulk PBMC T cells (not recorded which). The receptors derive from a woman between 18 and 70 years old in good health.

The chain carries TRBV6-1 and TRBJ2-3; the TCRdb D gene call, TRBD2, has no DNA to confirm it. Germline V gene data show CDR1 as MNHNS and CDR2 as SASEGT. The CDR3 has 18 amino acids. CDR3 loop: CASRRLQIASGGTDTQYF.

The J gene is TRBJ1-4, the V gene TRBV3-1. Germline V gene lookup returns CDR1 LGHDT and CDR2 YNNKEL (reference sequence). This CDR3 region has 15 residues. The CDR3 loop reads CASSQATETNEKLFF.

The CDR3 sequence: CARDTYSYEQYF. V gene TRBV9 combines with J gene TRBJ2-7. The CDR3 extends over 12 amino acids. In germline, CDR1 is SGDLS, CDR2 YYNGEE.

V and J are TRBV28 and TRBJ2-3. This CDR3 spans 15 amino acids. The germline V gene has CDR1 MDHEN and CDR2 SYDVKM. The CDR3 sequence is CASSLITLAGDTQYF.

J is TRBJ2-1 and V is TRBV7-8. Germline lookup yields CDR1 SGHVS and CDR2 FQNEAQ. The CDR3 loop spans 15 amino acids. CDR3 in amino acids: CASSFELSAYNEQFF. Using reference TRBV7-8 and TRBJ2-1 for the parts outside the CDR3, the full variable domain is GAGVSQSPRYKVAKRGQDVALRCDPISGHVSLFWYQQALGQGPEFLTYFQNEAQLDKSGLPSDRFFAERPEGSVSTLKIQRTQQEDSAVYLCASSFELSAYNEQFFGPGTRLTVL.

The genes are TRBV5-1 and TRBJ2-3; TCRdb proposes TRBD1, but this gene call is untestable without DNA. The CDR3 is 15 residues long. The germline V gene has CDR1 SGHRS and CDR2 YFSETQ. The CDR3 loop reads CASSLRQIGTDTQYF.

The rearrangement links TRBV7-8 to TRBJ2-1. The CDR3 runs to 12 residues. In germline, CDR1 is SGHVS, CDR2 FQNEAQ. CDR3 in amino acids: CASSEPQREQFF.

The chain joins TRBV20-1 to TRBJ2-3; TCRdb's D gene call, TRBD2, goes unchecked for lack of DNA. Looked up from germline, CDR1 is DFQATT and CDR2 is SNEGSKA (reference sequence). The CDR3 runs 14 residues. CDR3 residues: CSASRGRDRDTQYF.

V usage is TRBV28 and J usage is TRBJ2-1. Germline CDR1 is MDHEN and CDR2 is SYDVKM. CDR3 length: 12 residues. CDR3 sequence reads: CASSSARNEQFF.

This rearrangement joins TRBV28 to TRBJ2-1; absent DNA, TCRdb's TRBD2 call cannot be checked. The length of the CDR3 is 17 residues. CDR1 is MDHEN and CDR2 is SYDVKM in the germline V gene. CDR3 protein: CASSSLHPSGMGNEQFF.

The chain carries TRBV20-1 and TRBJ2-7; TCRdb's D call of TRBD1 is untestable without DNA. CDR1 and CDR2 (germline): DFQATT, SNEGSKA (reference sequence). The CDR3 length is 15 residues. This CDR3 is CSARDGGTGAYEQYF.

The chain has TRBV4-3 and TRBJ1-5; the D gene TCRdb calls, TRBD1, cannot be checked with no DNA. Germline CDR1 reads LGHNA; CDR2 reads YSLEER. The CDR3 has 15 amino acids. CDR3 loop: CASSQVWRGGQPQHF.

The chain employs TRBV7-8 and TRBJ1-2. From germline, CDR1 is SGHVS and CDR2 FQNEAQ. The CDR3 extends over 16 amino acids. CDR3 loop: CASSLAFFGGFYGYTF.